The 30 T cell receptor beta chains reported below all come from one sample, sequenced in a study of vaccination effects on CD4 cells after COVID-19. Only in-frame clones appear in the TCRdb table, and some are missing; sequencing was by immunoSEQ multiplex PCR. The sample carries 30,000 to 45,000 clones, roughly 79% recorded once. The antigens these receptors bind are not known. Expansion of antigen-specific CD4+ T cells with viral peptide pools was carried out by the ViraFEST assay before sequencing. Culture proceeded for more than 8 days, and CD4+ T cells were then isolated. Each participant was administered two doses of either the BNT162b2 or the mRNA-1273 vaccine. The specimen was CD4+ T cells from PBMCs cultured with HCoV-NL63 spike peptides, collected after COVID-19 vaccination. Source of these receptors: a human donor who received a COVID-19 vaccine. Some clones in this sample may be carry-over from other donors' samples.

The CDR3 here is CASSRSGNIQYF. Here the CDR3 DNA reads TGTGCCAGCAGCCGGAGCGGAAACATTCAGTACTTC. The chain couples TRBV3-1 (or the pseudogene TRBV3-2) to TRBJ2-4, with D perhaps matching TRBD2 (5 bases). The V and J ends lost 4 bases and 6 bases respectively, with 7 bases between them. The CDR3 runs 12 residues. The germline V gene has CDR1 LGHDT and CDR2 YNNKEL (reference sequence).

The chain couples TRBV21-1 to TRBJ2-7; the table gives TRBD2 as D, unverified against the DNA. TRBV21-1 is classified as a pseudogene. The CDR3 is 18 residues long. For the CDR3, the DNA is TGTGCCAGCAGCAAAGTCGACGGCTTAGCGGGGGGTCCCTACGAGCAGTACGTC. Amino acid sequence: CASSKVDGLAGGPYEQYV.

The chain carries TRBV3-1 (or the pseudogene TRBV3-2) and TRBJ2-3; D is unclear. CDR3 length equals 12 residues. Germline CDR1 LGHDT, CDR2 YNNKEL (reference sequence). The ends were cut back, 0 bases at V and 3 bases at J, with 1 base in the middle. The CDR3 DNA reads TGTGCCAGCAGCCAAGAGACAGATACGCAGTATTTT. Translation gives CASSQETDTQYF.

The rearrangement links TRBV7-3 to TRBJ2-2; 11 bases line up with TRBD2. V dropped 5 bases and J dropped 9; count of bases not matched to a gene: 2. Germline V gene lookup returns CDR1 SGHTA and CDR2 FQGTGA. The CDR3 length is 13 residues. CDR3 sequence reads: CASSRTSGRELFF. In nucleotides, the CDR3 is TGTGCCAGCAGCCGGACTAGCGGGCGGGAGCTGTTTTTT. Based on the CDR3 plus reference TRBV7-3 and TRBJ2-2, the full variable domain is GAGVSQTPSNKVTEKGKYVELRCDPISGHTALYWYRQSLGQGPEFLIYFQGTGAADDSGLPNDRFFAVRPEGSVSTLKIQRTERGDSAVYLCASSRTSGRELFFGEGSRLTVL.

In DNA form, the CDR3 reads TGTGCCAGCAGACCTAGGGGGCGGGCCTATGGCTACACCTTC. This codes for CASRPRGRAYGYTF. The J gene is TRBJ1-2, the V gene TRBV6-2 or TRBV6-3; 7 nucleotides align to TRBD1. The CDR3 has 14 amino acids. With 6 bases clipped from V and 4 bases from J, the junction kept 8 bases outside the gene matches. Looked up from germline, CDR1 is MNHEY and CDR2 is SVGEGT.

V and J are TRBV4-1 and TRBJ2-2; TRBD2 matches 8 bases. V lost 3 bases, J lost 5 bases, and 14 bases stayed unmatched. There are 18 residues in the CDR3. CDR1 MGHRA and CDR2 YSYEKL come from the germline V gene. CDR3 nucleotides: TGCGCCAGCAGCCACTCCAGATACGGGGGGGCTCGGACCGGGGAGCTGTTTTTT. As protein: CASSHSRYGGARTGELFF.

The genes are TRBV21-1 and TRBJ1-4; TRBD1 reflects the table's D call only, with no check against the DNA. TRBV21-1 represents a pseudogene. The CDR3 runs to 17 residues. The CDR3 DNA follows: TGTGCCAGCAGCAAGCCATTGACAGGGGATGCTAATGAAAAACTGTTTTTT. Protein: CASSKPLTGDANEKLFF.

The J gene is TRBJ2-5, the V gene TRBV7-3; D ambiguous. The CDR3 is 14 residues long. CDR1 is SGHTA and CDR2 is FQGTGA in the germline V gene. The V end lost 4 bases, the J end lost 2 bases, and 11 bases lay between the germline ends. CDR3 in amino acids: CASSSGSNQETQYF. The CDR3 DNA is TGTGCCAGCAGCTCAGGATCAAATCAAGAGACCCAGTACTTC.

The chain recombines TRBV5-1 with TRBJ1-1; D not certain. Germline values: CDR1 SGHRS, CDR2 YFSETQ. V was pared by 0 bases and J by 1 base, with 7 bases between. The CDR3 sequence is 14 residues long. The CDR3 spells CASSLGPANTEAFF. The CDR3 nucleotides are TGCGCCAGCAGCTTGGGACCGGCGAACACTGAAGCTTTCTTT.

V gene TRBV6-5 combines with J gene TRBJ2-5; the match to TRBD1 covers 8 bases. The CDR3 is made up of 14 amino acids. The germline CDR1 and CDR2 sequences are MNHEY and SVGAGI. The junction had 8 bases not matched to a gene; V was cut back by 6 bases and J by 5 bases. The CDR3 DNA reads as TGTGCCAGCAGGCGGACAGGGCGTAGGGAGACCCAGTACTTC. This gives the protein CASRRTGRRETQYF.

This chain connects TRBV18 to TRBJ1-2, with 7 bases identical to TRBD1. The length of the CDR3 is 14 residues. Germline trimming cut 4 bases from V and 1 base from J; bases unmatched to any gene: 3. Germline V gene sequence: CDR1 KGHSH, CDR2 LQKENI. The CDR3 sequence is CASSRDRVNYGYTF. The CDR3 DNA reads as TGTGCCAGCTCACGAGACAGGGTTAACTATGGCTACACCTTC.

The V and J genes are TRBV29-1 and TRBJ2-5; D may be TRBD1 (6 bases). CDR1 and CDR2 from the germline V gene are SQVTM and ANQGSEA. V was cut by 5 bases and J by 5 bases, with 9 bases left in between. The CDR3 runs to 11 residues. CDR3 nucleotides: TGCAGCGTTCGAACAGGGGAGACCCAGTACTTC. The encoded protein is CSVRTGETQYF.

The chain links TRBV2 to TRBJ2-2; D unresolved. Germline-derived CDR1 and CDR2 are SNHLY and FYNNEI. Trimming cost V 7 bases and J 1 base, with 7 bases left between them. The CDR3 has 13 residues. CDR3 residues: CASTRQNTGELFF. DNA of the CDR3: TGTGCCAGCACACGACAGAACACCGGGGAGCTGTTTTTT. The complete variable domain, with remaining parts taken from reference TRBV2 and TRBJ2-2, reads EPEVTQTPSHQVTQMGQEVILRCVPISNHLYFYWYRQILGQKVEFLVSFYNNEISEKSEIFDDQFSVERPDGSNFTLKIRSTKLEDSAMYFCASTRQNTGELFFGEGSRLTVL.

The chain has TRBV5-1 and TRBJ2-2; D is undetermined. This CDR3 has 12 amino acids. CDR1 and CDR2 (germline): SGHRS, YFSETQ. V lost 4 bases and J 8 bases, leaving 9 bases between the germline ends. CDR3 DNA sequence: TGCGCCAGCAGCGAAACAGTTGGGGAGCTGTTTTTT. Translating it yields CASSETVGELFF.

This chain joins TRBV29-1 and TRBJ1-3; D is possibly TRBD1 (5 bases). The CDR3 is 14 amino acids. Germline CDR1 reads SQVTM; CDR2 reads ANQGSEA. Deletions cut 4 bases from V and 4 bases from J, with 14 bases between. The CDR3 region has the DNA TGCAGCGTTGGGGTCGGCGGGGACGGAAACACCATATATTTT. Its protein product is CSVGVGGDGNTIYF.

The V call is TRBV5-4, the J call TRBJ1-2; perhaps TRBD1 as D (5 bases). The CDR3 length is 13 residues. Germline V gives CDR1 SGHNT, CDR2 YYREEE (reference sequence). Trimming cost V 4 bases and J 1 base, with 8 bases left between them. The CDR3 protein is CASSVDINYGYTF. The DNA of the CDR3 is TGTGCCAGCAGCGTGGACATTAACTATGGCTACACCTTC.

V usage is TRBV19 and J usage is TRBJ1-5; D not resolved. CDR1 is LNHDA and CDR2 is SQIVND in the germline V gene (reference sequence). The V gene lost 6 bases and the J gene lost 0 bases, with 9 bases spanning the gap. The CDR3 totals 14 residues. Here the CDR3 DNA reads TGTGCCAGTAGCCGGATAAATAGCAATCAGCCCCAGCATTTT. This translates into CASSRINSNQPQHF.

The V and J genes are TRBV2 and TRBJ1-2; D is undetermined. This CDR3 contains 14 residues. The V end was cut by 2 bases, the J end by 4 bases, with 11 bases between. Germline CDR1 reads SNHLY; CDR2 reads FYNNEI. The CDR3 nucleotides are TGTGCCAGCAGTGAACCGTCCGCGGTCTATGGCTACACCTTC. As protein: CASSEPSAVYGYTF.

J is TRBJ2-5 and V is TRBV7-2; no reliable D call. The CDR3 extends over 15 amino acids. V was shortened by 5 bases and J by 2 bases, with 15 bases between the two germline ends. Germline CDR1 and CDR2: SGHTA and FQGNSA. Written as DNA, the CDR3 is TGTGCCAGCAGCCCACCGGGCAGCGCACAAGAGACCCAGTACTTC. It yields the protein CASSPPGSAQETQYF. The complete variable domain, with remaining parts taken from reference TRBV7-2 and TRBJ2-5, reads GAGVSQSPSNKVTEKGKDVELRCDPISGHTALYWYRQSLGQGLEFLIYFQGNSAPDKSGLPSDRFSAERTGGSVSTLTIQRTQQEDSAVYLCASSPPGSAQETQYFGPGTRLLVL.

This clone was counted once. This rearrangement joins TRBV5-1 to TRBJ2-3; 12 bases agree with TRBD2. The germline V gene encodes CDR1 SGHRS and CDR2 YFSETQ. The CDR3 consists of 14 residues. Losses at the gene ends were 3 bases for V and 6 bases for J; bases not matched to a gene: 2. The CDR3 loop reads CASSSSGGADTQYF. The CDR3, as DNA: TGCGCCAGCAGCTCTAGCGGGGGGGCGGATACGCAGTATTTT.

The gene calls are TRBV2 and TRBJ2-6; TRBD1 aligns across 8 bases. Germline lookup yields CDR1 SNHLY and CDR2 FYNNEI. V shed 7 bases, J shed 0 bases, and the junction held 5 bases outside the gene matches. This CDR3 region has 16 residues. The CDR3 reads CASTRGRGSGANVLTF. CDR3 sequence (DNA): TGTGCCAGCACCAGGGGGCGCGGCTCTGGGGCCAACGTCCTGACTTTC.

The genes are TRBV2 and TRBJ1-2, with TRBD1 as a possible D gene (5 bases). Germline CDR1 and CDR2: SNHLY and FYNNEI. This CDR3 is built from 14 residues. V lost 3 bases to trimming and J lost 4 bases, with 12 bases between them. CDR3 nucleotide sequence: TGTGCCAGCAGTGATTTGGGACCGATCTATGGCTACACCTTC. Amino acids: CASSDLGPIYGYTF.

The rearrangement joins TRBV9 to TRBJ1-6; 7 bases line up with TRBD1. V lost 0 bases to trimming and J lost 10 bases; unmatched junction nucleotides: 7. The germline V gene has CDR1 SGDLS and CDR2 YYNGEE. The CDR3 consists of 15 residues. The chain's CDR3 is CASSVGGQSRSPLHF. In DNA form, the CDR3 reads TGTGCCAGCAGCGTAGGGGGACAGTCAAGATCACCCCTCCACTTT.

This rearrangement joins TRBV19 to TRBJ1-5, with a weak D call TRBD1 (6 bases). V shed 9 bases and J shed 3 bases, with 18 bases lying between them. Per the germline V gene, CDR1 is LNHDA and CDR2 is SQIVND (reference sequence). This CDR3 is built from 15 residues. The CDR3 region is CASEITGFSNQPQHF. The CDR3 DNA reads TGTGCCAGCGAAATTACAGGGTTCTCCAATCAGCCCCAGCATTTT.

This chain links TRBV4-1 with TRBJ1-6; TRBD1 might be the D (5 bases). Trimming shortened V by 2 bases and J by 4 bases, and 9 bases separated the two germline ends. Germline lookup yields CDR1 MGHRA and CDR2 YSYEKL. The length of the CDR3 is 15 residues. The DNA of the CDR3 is TGCGCCAGCAGCCAACAACAGGATTATAATTCACCCCTCCACTTT. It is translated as CASSQQQDYNSPLHF.

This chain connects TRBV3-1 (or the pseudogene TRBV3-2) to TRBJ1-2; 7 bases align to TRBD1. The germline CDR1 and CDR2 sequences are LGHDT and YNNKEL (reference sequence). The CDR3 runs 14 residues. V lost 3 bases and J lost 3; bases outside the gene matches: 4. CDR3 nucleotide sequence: TGTGCCAGCAGCCACCACGGGACAGACTATGGCTACACCTTC. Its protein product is CASSHHGTDYGYTF.

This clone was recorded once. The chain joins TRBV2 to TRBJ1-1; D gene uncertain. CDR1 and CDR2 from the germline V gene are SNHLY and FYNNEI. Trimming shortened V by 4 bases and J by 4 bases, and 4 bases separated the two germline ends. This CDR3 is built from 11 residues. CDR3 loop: CASSVATEAFF. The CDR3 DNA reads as TGTGCCAGCAGTGTGGCCACTGAAGCTTTCTTT.

The CDR3 spells CASSSLGGDASSYNEQFF. As DNA, the CDR3 is TGTGCCAGCAGCTCCCTCGGGGGGGACGCCAGCTCCTACAATGAGCAGTTCTTC. J is TRBJ2-1 and V is TRBV11-3; 8 bases fit TRBD2. Per germline, CDR1 SGHNT and CDR2 YENEEA. V lost 4 bases and J lost 0; bases outside the gene matches: 11. The length of the CDR3 is 18 residues.

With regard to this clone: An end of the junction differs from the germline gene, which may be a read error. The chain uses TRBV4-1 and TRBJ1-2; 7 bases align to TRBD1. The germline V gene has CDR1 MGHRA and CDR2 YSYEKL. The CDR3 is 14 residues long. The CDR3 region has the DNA TGCGCCAGCAGCCAAACCGGGACAGCCCTCCGTCGATCCTTC. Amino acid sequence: CASSQTGTALRRSF.

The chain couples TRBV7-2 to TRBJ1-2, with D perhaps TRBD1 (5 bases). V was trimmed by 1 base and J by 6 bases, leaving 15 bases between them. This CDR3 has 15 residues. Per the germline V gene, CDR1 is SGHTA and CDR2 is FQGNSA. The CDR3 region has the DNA TGTGCCAGCAGCTTAGTGGCCGTGACAGTGGATGGCTACACCTTC. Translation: CASSLVAVTVDGYTF.